This T cell receptor (beta chain) came from a study of cytotoxic CD8 clonotypes in ibrutinib-treated CLL. The length of the CDR3 is 18 residues. The germline CDR1 and CDR2 sequences are LNHDA and SQIVND (reference sequence). V was pared by 5 bases and J by 0 bases, with 20 bases between. Generated by immunoSEQ multiplex PCR, the TCRdb table keeps only in-frame clones and is missing some. The sample comprises approximately 170,000 clones, around nine tenths of which are singletons, and about 3% rests with the top ten. The V and J genes are TRBV19 and TRBJ2-1, with D possibly matching TRBD2 (5 bases). This clonotype was obtained from a human donor with chronic lymphocytic leukemia. This specimen was PBMCs, taken at disease progression, from a patient treated with ibrutinib. The CDR3 loop reads CASSYSGRDSFSYNEQFF. CDR3 DNA sequence: TGTGCCAGTAGTTATTCTGGCCGGGATTCGTTCTCCTACAATGAGCAGTTCTTC.